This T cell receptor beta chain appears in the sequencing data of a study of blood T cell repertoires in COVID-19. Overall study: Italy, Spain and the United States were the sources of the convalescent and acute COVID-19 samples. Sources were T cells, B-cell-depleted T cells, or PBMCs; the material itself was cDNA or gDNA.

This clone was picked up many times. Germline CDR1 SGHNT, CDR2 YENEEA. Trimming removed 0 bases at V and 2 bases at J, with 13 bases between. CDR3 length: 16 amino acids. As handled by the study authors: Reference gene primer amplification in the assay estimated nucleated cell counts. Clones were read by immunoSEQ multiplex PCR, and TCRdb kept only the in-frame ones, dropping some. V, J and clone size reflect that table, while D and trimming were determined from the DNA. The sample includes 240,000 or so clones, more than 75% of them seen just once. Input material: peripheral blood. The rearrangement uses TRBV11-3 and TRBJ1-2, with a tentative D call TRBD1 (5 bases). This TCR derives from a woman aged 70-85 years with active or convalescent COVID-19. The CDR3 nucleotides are TGTGCCAGCAGCTTAGAGGGACGGGAGGGGAACTATGGCTACACCTTC. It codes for CASSLEGREGNYGYTF. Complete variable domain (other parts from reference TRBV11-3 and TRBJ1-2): EAGVVQSPRYKIIEKKQPVAFWCNPISGHNTLYWYLQNLGQGPELLIRYENEEAVDDSQLPKDRFSAERLKGVDSTLKIQPAELGDSAVYLCASSLEGREGNYGYTFGSGTRLTVV.